This T cell receptor beta chain is drawn from a study of blood T cells in healthy people across ages. This clonotype came up once. Primed by a sample-barcoded 5' primer and a J-beta primer mix, a second PCR proceeded for 7 to 11 cycles. The template-switch adaptor, which had 12 random nucleotides, put a tag on each cDNA molecule. TCRdb recomputed calls from the 5' RACE reads with MiXCR, one row per CDR3 protein. The table shows hundreds of thousands of distinct CDR3 sequences, with more than 50% occurring only once. Peripheral blood samples of approximately 10 milliliters were drawn from each donor. RNA extraction gave at least 5 micrograms of total RNA per sample. The sequencing input was blood. The clonotype comes from a man aged 35-49 years in good health.

For the CDR3, the DNA is TGCAGCGGACAGAGCTCAAGTACCGGGGAGCTGTTTTTT. It specifies CSGQSSSTGELFF. This sequence joins TRBV29-1 and TRBJ2-2, with D tentatively TRBD1 (5 bases). Germline V gene data show CDR1 as SQVTM and CDR2 as ANQGSEA. V lost 7 bases and J lost 5, with 14 bases in between. The CDR3 runs to 13 residues.